These 2 T cell receptor beta chains were sequenced from one sample in a study of shared clonotypes between healthy human individuals. Selected positively for CCR7 and CD45RO-negative, naive CD8 cells excluded terminally differentiated effector memory CD45RA+ cells. TCRdb keeps only in-frame clones here, not all; method: immunoSEQ multiplex PCR. In the table there are roughly 1,800,000 clones, less than 95% of which are singletons. The sequenced material came from naive CD8+ T cells sorted from blood. The receptors derive from a man in his late teens or twenties in good health.

This chain links TRBV11-3 with TRBJ1-1; D gene unclear. This CDR3 spans 13 amino acids. CDR1 and CDR2 (germline): SGHNT, YENEEA. Trimming left V 1 base short and J 0 bases short, with 3 bases between. The CDR3 reads CASSLALNTEAFF. The CDR3 DNA follows: TGTGCCAGCAGCTTAGCCCTGAACACTGAAGCTTTCTTT.

The V gene is TRBV7-9, the J gene TRBJ2-2, with D possibly matching TRBD2 (5 bases). V dropped 4 bases and J dropped 1 base, with 13 bases sitting between them. The germline V gene has CDR1 SEHNR and CDR2 FQNEAQ (reference sequence). The CDR3 contains 16 residues. The CDR3 here is CASSSPYGENTGELFF. The CDR3 coding sequence is TGTGCCAGCAGCTCGCCCTACGGGGAGAACACCGGGGAGCTGTTTTTT. Based on the CDR3 plus reference TRBV7-9 and TRBJ2-2, the full variable domain is DTGVSQNPRHKITKRGQNVTFRCDPISEHNRLYWYRQTLGQGPEFLTYFQNEAQLEKSRLLSDRFSAERPKGSFSTLEIQRTEQGDSAMYLCASSSPYGENTGELFFGEGSRLTVL.